One sample yielded the 15 T cell receptor beta chains listed below, sequenced in a study of blood T cell repertoires in COVID-19 (TCRdb year 2020). The library was generated by the immunoSEQ multiplex PCR assay. TCRdb provides this immuneACCESS table in a form limited to in-frame rearrangements. Some clones are lacking; in checked studies, under half of them reflect an unresolved V gene, and why the rest are absent is not known. For this sample the table gives 290,000 or so clones, of which around 84% were detected only once. 5% of the sample rests with the top ten. Sequenced: PBMCs or T cells enriched from blood (not recorded which). Receptors originate from a man aged 40-50 years who had been exposed to COVID-19.

The J gene is TRBJ2-7, the V gene TRBV27; 12 nucleotides agree with TRBD2. The CDR3 contains 18 residues. Germline assignment: CDR1 MNHEY and CDR2 SMNVEV (reference sequence). Germline trimming cut 4 bases from V and 3 bases from J; bases unmatched to any gene: 13. As DNA, the CDR3 is TGTGCCAGCAGTTCAACCGGACTAGCGGGATATGCGGTCTACGAGCAGTACTTC. Its protein product is CASSSTGLAGYAVYEQYF.

The gene calls are TRBV5-1 and TRBJ2-7; 7 bases are a match to TRBD1. V gave up 0 bases and J gave up 6 bases; unmatched junction bases: 6. The CDR3 sequence is 14 residues long. From germline, CDR1 is SGHRS and CDR2 YFSETQ. Here the CDR3 reads CASSLDRRQGEQYF. CDR3 bases: TGCGCCAGCAGCTTGGACAGAAGACAGGGCGAGCAGTACTTC.

This chain uses TRBV7-8 with TRBJ2-5; 7 nucleotides align to TRBD1. J gave up 4 bases and V 5 bases, and 7 bases lay outside the gene matches. Per the germline V gene, CDR1 is SGHVS and CDR2 is FQNEAQ. There are 14 residues in the CDR3. In nucleotides, the CDR3 is TGTGCCAGCAGCGTCAAAGGGGGCGGAGAGACCCAGTACTTC. Residues: CASSVKGGGETQYF.

This chain connects TRBV24-1 to TRBJ1-2; 7 nucleotides match TRBD1. The germline CDR1 and CDR2 sequences are KGHDR and SFDVKD. The CDR3 totals 12 residues. V trimming: 12 bases; J trimming: 7 bases; junction bases outside the gene matches: 10. This chain's CDR3 is CASQGQEGGYTF. CDR3 DNA: TGTGCCTCCCAAGGACAGGAGGGTGGCTACACCTTC.

V gene TRBV6-1 combines with J gene TRBJ1-2, with 7 bases matching TRBD1. CDR3 length: 14 residues. V was pared by 0 bases and J by 12 bases, with 10 bases of the junction left unmatched. Per the germline V gene, CDR1 is MNHNS and CDR2 is SASEGT. CDR3 coding DNA: TGTGCCAGCAGTGAAGCGCGTTCGGACAGGTGGAACACCTTC. This gives the protein CASSEARSDRWNTF.

This clone was observed a few times. V gene TRBV11-2 combines with J gene TRBJ1-1; 8 nucleotides align to TRBD1. The germline V gene has CDR1 SGHAT and CDR2 FQNNGV. V lost 5 bases, J lost 4 bases, and 3 bases stayed unmatched. This CDR3 is 13 amino acids long. Here the CDR3 DNA reads TGTGCCAGCAGCCCTACAGGGGGCACTGAAGCTTTCTTT. Amino acids: CASSPTGGTEAFF.

This clone has a handful of counts. The chain links TRBV3-1 (or the pseudogene TRBV3-2) to TRBJ2-3; 10 bases agree with TRBD2. Losses at the gene ends were 5 bases for V and 0 bases for J; bases not matched to a gene: 2. The CDR3 length is 15 residues. CDR1 and CDR2 (germline): LGHDT, YNNKEL (reference sequence). The DNA for the CDR3 is TGTGCCAGCAGCAGCGGGAGGGCTAGCACAGATACGCAGTATTTT. Translating gives CASSSGRASTDTQYF.

The chain combines TRBV2 with TRBJ1-5; D unclear. CDR1 is SNHLY and CDR2 is FYNNEI in the germline V gene. V was shortened by 3 bases and J by 4 bases, with 10 bases between the two germline ends. CDR3 size: 14 residues. This CDR3 reads CASSEVSANQPQHF. The DNA for the CDR3 is TGTGCCAGCAGTGAGGTCTCAGCGAATCAGCCCCAGCATTTT.

The chain employs TRBV7-3 and TRBJ1-1, with D uncertain. V lost 4 bases and J lost 0, with 6 bases in between. Germline V gene sequence: CDR1 SGHTA, CDR2 FQGTGA. This CDR3 is built from 13 residues. CDR3 protein: CASSYSVNTEAFF. CDR3 coding DNA: TGTGCCAGCAGCTACTCGGTGAACACTGAAGCTTTCTTT.

This clone was counted ten times or more. The rearrangement uses TRBV7-9 and TRBJ1-2, with TRBD1 identical over 12 bases. This CDR3 comprises 16 residues. V dropped 5 bases and J dropped 4; count of bases not matched to a gene: 8. Germline V gene sequence: CDR1 SEHNR, CDR2 FQNEAQ (reference sequence). CDR3 in amino acids: CASSPAGTGGLYGYTF. In DNA form, the CDR3 reads TGTGCCAGCAGCCCGGCCGGGACAGGGGGCCTCTATGGCTACACCTTC.

The chain recombines TRBV7-9 with TRBJ2-1, with TRBD1 as a possible D gene (5 bases). The V gene's germline CDR1 is SEHNR and CDR2 FQNEAQ (reference sequence). The V end lost 6 bases, the J end lost 7 bases, and 7 bases lay between the germline ends. CDR3 length equals 11 residues. The CDR3 spells CASSRGNEQFF. CDR3 coding DNA: TGTGCCAGCAGTAGGGGAAATGAGCAGTTCTTC. The full variable domain, with the rest looked up from reference TRBV7-9 and TRBJ2-1, is DTGVSQNPRHKITKRGQNVTFRCDPISEHNRLYWYRQTLGQGPEFLTYFQNEAQLEKSRLLSDRFSAERPKGSFSTLEIQRTEQGDSAMYLCASSRGNEQFFGPGTRLTVL.

This chain connects TRBV30 to TRBJ1-6; TRBD1 might be the D (6 bases). Germline V gives CDR1 GTSNPN, CDR2 SVGIG (reference sequence). Trimming stripped 6 bases from V and 9 bases from J, with 21 bases between. CDR3 size: 15 residues. CDR3 sequence: CACQFWDTQASPLHF. Here the CDR3 DNA reads TGTGCCTGCCAGTTCTGGGACACGCAAGCTTCACCCCTCCACTTT.

This clone has only one observation. The chain uses TRBV7-2 and TRBJ2-1, with TRBD2 matching over 7 bases. Germline assignment: CDR1 SGHTA and CDR2 FQGNSA. V gave up 5 bases and J gave up 4 bases; unmatched junction bases: 5. The CDR3 sequence is 14 residues long. CDR3 in amino acids: CASSNRTRYNEQFF. CDR3 nucleotides: TGTGCCAGCAGCAACAGGACTAGATACAATGAGCAGTTCTTC.

The chain is built from TRBV3-1 (or the pseudogene TRBV3-2) and TRBJ2-7, with 9 positions matching TRBD1. Germline CDR1 LGHDT, CDR2 YNNKEL (reference sequence). The V and J ends lost 6 bases and 6 bases, in that order; junction bases with no gene match: 12. CDR3 length: 15 amino acids. CDR3 coding DNA: TGTGCCAGCAGTCAGGGACAGGGAGGGGGACGCGAGCAGTACTTC. Its protein product is CASSQGQGGGREQYF.

V and J are TRBV9 and TRBJ2-2; tentative D call: TRBD2 (5 bases). The germline V gene encodes CDR1 SGDLS and CDR2 YYNGEE. V gave up 3 bases and J gave up 2 bases, with 14 bases separating them. This CDR3 spans 16 amino acids. The CDR3 nucleotides are TGTGCCAGCAGCGCCACTGGGCGGGTTAACACCGGGGAGCTGTTTTTT. It encodes CASSATGRVNTGELFF.